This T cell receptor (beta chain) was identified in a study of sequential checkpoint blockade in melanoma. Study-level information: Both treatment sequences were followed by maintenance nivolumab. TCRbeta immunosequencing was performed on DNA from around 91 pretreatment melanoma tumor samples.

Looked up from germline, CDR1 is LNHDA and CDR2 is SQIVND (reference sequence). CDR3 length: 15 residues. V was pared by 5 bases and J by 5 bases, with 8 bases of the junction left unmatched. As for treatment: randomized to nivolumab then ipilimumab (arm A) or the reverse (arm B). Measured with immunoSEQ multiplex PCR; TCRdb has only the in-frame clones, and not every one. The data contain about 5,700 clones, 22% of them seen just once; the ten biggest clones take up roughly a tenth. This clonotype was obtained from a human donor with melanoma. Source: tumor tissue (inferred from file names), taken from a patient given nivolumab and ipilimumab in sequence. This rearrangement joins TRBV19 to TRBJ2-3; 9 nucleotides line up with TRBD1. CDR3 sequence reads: CASSLTGGAGDTQYF. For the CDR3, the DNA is TGTGCCAGTAGTCTTACAGGGGGCGCAGGAGATACGCAGTATTTT.